Below are 32 T cell receptor beta chains sequenced from a single sample in a study of sequential checkpoint blockade in melanoma. Using immunoSEQ multiplex PCR, the repertoire was profiled, and TCRdb retains in-frame clones only, with some absent. This sample carries 18,000 or so clones, around 70% of them seen once, and the ten largest clones take 34%. Regarding treatment: randomized to nivolumab then ipilimumab (arm A) or the reverse (arm B). Sequencing was performed on CD8+ T cells sorted from blood (inferred from file names), taken from a patient given nivolumab and ipilimumab in sequence. Every receptor here comes from a human donor with melanoma.

The V and J genes are TRBV27 and TRBJ2-7, with 10 bases matching TRBD2. V gave up 5 bases and J gave up 3 bases; unmatched junction bases: 7. CDR1 is MNHEY, CDR2 SMNVEV, per germline (reference sequence). The CDR3 consists of 15 residues. CDR3 residues: CASSPRTSGYYEQYF. CDR3 sequence (DNA): TGTGCCAGCAGTCCAAGGACTAGCGGCTACTACGAGCAGTACTTC.

This sequence joins TRBV2 and TRBJ2-5; 10 nucleotides match TRBD2. Germline V gene lookup returns CDR1 SNHLY and CDR2 FYNNEI. The CDR3 length is 16 residues. The V segment lost 0 bases and the J segment 5 bases; nucleotides outside the gene matches: 6. DNA for the CDR3: TGTGCCAGCAGTGAAGCGGTTCTAGCGGGGGCGGAGACCCAGTACTTC. It specifies CASSEAVLAGAETQYF.

This CDR3 is CASSQTSTGFAYEQYF. The CDR3 bases are TGCGCCAGCAGCCAAACCTCGACAGGGTTTGCTTACGAGCAGTACTTC. V usage is TRBV5-1 and J usage is TRBJ2-7, with TRBD1 matching 7 bases. This CDR3 is built from 16 residues. Germline values: CDR1 SGHRS, CDR2 YFSETQ. V lost 4 bases to trimming and J lost 4 bases; unmatched junction nucleotides: 14.

The V call is TRBV7-9, the J call TRBJ2-4; possible D gene TRBD2, 6 bases. The CDR3 length is 13 residues. V was clipped by 4 bases and J by 8 bases, with 12 bases between them. The germline V gene has CDR1 SEHNR and CDR2 FQNEAQ (reference sequence). For the CDR3, the DNA is TGTGCCAGCAGCTCGGGGGTTAGGGACATTCAGTACTTC. This encodes CASSSGVRDIQYF.

The chain joins TRBV7-9 to TRBJ2-1; the D gene is possibly TRBD2 (5 bases). Germline CDR1 reads SEHNR; CDR2 reads FQNEAQ (reference sequence). V lost 1 base to trimming and J lost 16 bases, with 11 bases between them. The CDR3 covers 11 residues. The CDR3 coding sequence is TGTGCCAGCAGCTTAGGGGCTGGAGGTTTCTTC. Residues: CASSLGAGGFF.

The chain links TRBV7-8 to TRBJ2-1, with 8 bases aligning to TRBD1. The V gene's germline CDR1 is SGHVS and CDR2 FQNEAQ. The CDR3 runs 16 residues. With 5 bases clipped from V and 4 bases from J, the junction kept 10 bases outside the gene matches. This CDR3 reads CASSPGGGIGYNEQFF. DNA for the CDR3: TGTGCCAGCAGCCCAGGGGGCGGGATCGGGTACAATGAGCAGTTCTTC.

This sequence joins TRBV5-4 and TRBJ2-7; 10 bases map to TRBD2. V shed 7 bases and J 4 bases; nucleotides not matched to a gene: 20. Germline CDR1 SGHNT, CDR2 YYREEE (reference sequence). The CDR3 covers 18 residues. CDR3 region: CASLRVISGTSAFYEQYF. CDR3 sequence (DNA): TGTGCCAGCCTTAGAGTAATTTCCGGGACTAGCGCCTTTTACGAGCAGTACTTC.

This sequence joins TRBV29-1 and TRBJ2-1; 9 bases map to TRBD2. Germline CDR1 and CDR2: SQVTM and ANQGSEA. The CDR3 extends over 13 amino acids. Germline trimming cut 4 bases from V and 10 bases from J; bases unmatched to any gene: 8. The CDR3 loop is CSVAEREALEQFF. In DNA form, the CDR3 reads TGCAGCGTTGCCGAGCGGGAGGCATTGGAGCAGTTCTTC.

This chain joins TRBV4-1 and TRBJ1-1; D remains ambiguous. V lost 4 bases and J 5 bases, leaving 17 bases between the germline ends. The CDR3 totals 15 residues. Per germline, CDR1 MGHRA and CDR2 YSYEKL. In DNA, the CDR3 is TGCGCCAGCAGCCTAAACGTTGCCACGGGGACTGAAGCTTTCTTT. Its protein product is CASSLNVATGTEAFF.

This clone was detected only a few times. The chain has TRBV6-5 and TRBJ2-3; TRBD2 agrees at 9 bases. The ends lost 7 bases at V and 4 bases at J; junction bases unmatched: 6. Germline CDR1 reads MNHEY; CDR2 reads SVGAGI. The CDR3 totals 14 residues. CDR3: CASNAGGPSDTQYF. CDR3 DNA: TGTGCCAGCAACGCGGGAGGGCCATCAGATACGCAGTATTTT.

The rearrangement uses TRBV27 and TRBJ2-7; D is perhaps TRBD2 (5 bases). The assigned J gene may be wrong: the sequence end matches TRBJ2-1 better. The CDR3 contains 14 residues. Germline values: CDR1 MNHEY, CDR2 SMNVEV (reference sequence). CDR3 region: CASSLGSPGDEQFF. CDR3 DNA sequence: TGTGCCAGCAGTTTAGGGAGCCCCGGGGATGAGCAGTTCTTC.

The chain combines TRBV29-1 with TRBJ2-1; 8 bases line up with TRBD1. CDR1 is SQVTM and CDR2 is ANQGSEA in the germline V gene. The CDR3 loop spans 14 amino acids. V lost 4 bases, J lost 8 bases, and 10 bases stayed unmatched. CDR3: CSVAEQGDFHEQFF. CDR3 nucleotide sequence: TGCAGCGTTGCTGAACAGGGGGACTTTCATGAGCAGTTCTTC.

The chain recombines TRBV5-4 with TRBJ2-7, with 7 bases fitting TRBD1. The V gene's germline CDR1 is SGHNT and CDR2 YYREEE (reference sequence). V shed 0 bases and J 5 bases; nucleotides not matched to a gene: 5. The CDR3 is 14 amino acids. In DNA form, the CDR3 reads TGTGCCAGCAGCTTGGATGGGACAGTCGACGAGCAGTACTTC. The encoded protein is CASSLDGTVDEQYF.

This clone is a singleton in its sample. The chain carries TRBV7-2 and TRBJ2-7, with TRBD2 identical over 7 bases. Germline assignment: CDR1 SGHTA and CDR2 FQGNSA. This CDR3 is built from 17 residues. V was pared by 4 bases and J by 3 bases, with 15 bases of the junction left unmatched. The CDR3 DNA reads TGTGCCAGCAGCTCCCCTGCAGGTGTGGGGGGGATCTACGAGCAGTACTTC. This translates into CASSSPAGVGGIYEQYF.

The rearrangement joins TRBV29-1 to TRBJ2-3; 7 positions agree with TRBD1. The CDR3 sequence is 15 residues long. Per the germline V gene, CDR1 is SQVTM and CDR2 is ANQGSEA. With V trimmed by 7 bases and J by 1 base, 11 bases remained unmatched. CDR3 nucleotides: TGCAGCGCCTCAATAACCGGGACAGGCACAGATACGCAGTATTTT. Its translation is CSASITGTGTDTQYF.

The chain employs TRBV13 and TRBJ2-1, with D possibly matching TRBD1 (5 bases). Germline V gene lookup returns CDR1 PRHDT and CDR2 FYEKMQ (reference sequence). The ends were cut back, 6 bases at V and 7 bases at J, with 13 bases in the middle. The CDR3 totals 13 residues. Written as DNA, the CDR3 is TGTGCCAGCAGTTCCAACAGGTTTAATGAGCAGTTCTTC. This codes for CASSSNRFNEQFF.

The rearrangement uses TRBV6-1 and TRBJ2-2, with TRBD1 matching over 7 bases. V lost 1 base, J lost 1 base, and 3 bases stayed unmatched. There are 16 residues in the CDR3. Germline CDR1 and CDR2: MNHNS and SASEGT. As DNA, the CDR3 is TGTGCCAGCAGTGAAGATAGGGGGCAGAACACCGGGGAGCTGTTTTTT. Amino acids: CASSEDRGQNTGELFF.

This clone is medium-sized in the sample. The chain has TRBV5-6 and TRBJ1-3, with D unclear. In germline, CDR1 is SGHDT, CDR2 YYEEEE. The V end lost 2 bases, the J end lost 0 bases, and 12 bases lay between the germline ends. This CDR3 region has 16 residues. CDR3 nucleotide sequence: TGTGCCAGCAGCTTACCCCCGGGATTCTCTGGAAACACCATATATTTT. Protein product: CASSLPPGFSGNTIYF. The full variable domain, in which reference TRBV5-6 and TRBJ1-3 provide the parts outside the CDR3, is DAGVTQSPTHLIKTRGQQVTLRCSPKSGHDTVSWYQQALGQGPQFIFQYYEEEERQRGNFPDRFSGHQFPNYSSELNVNALLLGDSALYLCASSLPPGFSGNTIYFGEGSWLTVV.

The J gene is TRBJ2-3, the V gene TRBV2, with TRBD2 matching over 10 bases. Germline lookup yields CDR1 SNHLY and CDR2 FYNNEI. V shed 7 bases, J shed 1 base, and the junction held 11 bases outside the gene matches. CDR3 length equals 17 residues. The CDR3 loop reads CASNGLAGVPGTDTQYF. Here the CDR3 DNA reads TGTGCCAGCAATGGCCTAGCGGGGGTGCCTGGCACAGATACGCAGTATTTT.

The chain links TRBV27 to TRBJ2-7; 7 bases fit TRBD1. Losses at the gene ends were 2 bases for V and 1 base for J; bases not matched to a gene: 11. This CDR3 is built from 17 residues. Germline V gene data show CDR1 as MNHEY and CDR2 as SMNVEV (reference sequence). The CDR3 nucleotides are TGTGCCAGCAGTTTACAGAGACCCGAGACAGGGTCCTACGAGCAGTACTTC. This translates into CASSLQRPETGSYEQYF.

This chain connects TRBV28 to TRBJ2-5; D perhaps matches TRBD2 (6 bases). Germline V lookup: CDR1 MDHEN, CDR2 SYDVKM. The CDR3 extends over 14 amino acids. V was shortened by 5 bases and J by 4 bases, with 14 bases between the two germline ends. CDR3 DNA sequence: TGTGCCAGCAGTCCTCCCCGGGAGCTAGAGACCCAGTACTTC. Protein sequence: CASSPPRELETQYF. Combining the CDR3 with reference TRBV28 and TRBJ2-5 gives the whole variable domain DVKVTQSSRYLVKRTGEKVFLECVQDMDHENMFWYRQDPGLGLRLIYFSYDVKMKEKGDIPEGYSVSREKKERFSLILESASTNQTSMYLCASSPPRELETQYFGPGTRLLVL.

V gene TRBV12-5 combines with J gene TRBJ2-2, with 8 bases lining up with TRBD1. The CDR3 has 17 amino acids. In germline, CDR1 is LGHNT, CDR2 FRNRAP. The trim removed 3 bases at V and 6 bases at J, leaving 12 bases unmatched. The CDR3 DNA sequence: TGTGCTAGTGGTTTTAGCCCGTCGGACAGGGCGGCCGGGGAGCTGTTTTTT. The encoded protein is CASGFSPSDRAAGELFF. The complete variable domain, with remaining parts taken from reference TRBV12-5 and TRBJ2-2, reads DARVTQTPRHKVTEMGQEVTMRCQPILGHNTVFWYRQTMMQGLELLAYFRNRAPLDDSGMPKDRFSAEMPDATLATLKIQPSEPRDSAVYFCASGFSPSDRAAGELFFGEGSRLTVL.

This clone was seen only once. V and J are TRBV7-6 and TRBJ2-5, with 8 bases aligning to TRBD2. Per the germline V gene, CDR1 is SGHVS and CDR2 is FNYEAQ. CDR3 length: 17 residues. The junction had 6 bases not matched to a gene; V was cut back by 0 bases and J by 0 bases. This CDR3 is CASSLAPEREYQETQYF. The DNA for the CDR3 is TGTGCCAGCAGCTTAGCCCCTGAGCGGGAGTACCAAGAGACCCAGTACTTC.

The rearrangement uses TRBV7-6 and TRBJ2-7, with 8 positions matching TRBD2. In germline, CDR1 is SGHVS, CDR2 FNYEAQ. This CDR3 spans 16 amino acids. V was pared by 1 base and J by 5 bases, with 10 bases of the junction left unmatched. The CDR3 bases are TGTGCCAGCAGCTTAGGACGTCGGGGGGGCCACGACGAGCAGTACTTC. Translated: CASSLGRRGGHDEQYF.

This chain uses TRBV5-6 with TRBJ2-7; no clear D. Trimming stripped 4 bases from V and 6 bases from J, with 11 bases between. This CDR3 is built from 12 residues. Per the germline V gene, CDR1 is SGHDT and CDR2 is YYEEEE. CDR3 coding DNA: TGTGCCAGCAGCCCCGGTCCGAGCGAGCAGTACTTC. Translated, it gives CASSPGPSEQYF. Full variable domain (rest looked up from reference TRBV5-6 and TRBJ2-7): DAGVTQSPTHLIKTRGQQVTLRCSPKSGHDTVSWYQQALGQGPQFIFQYYEEEERQRGNFPDRFSGHQFPNYSSELNVNALLLGDSALYLCASSPGPSEQYFGPGTRLTVT.

For the CDR3, the DNA is TGTGCCAGCAGTGAAGAGGAGTCCTCTGGAAACACCATATATTTT. Its translation is CASSEEESSGNTIYF. J is TRBJ1-3 and V is TRBV6-1, with D unresolved. In germline, CDR1 is MNHNS, CDR2 SASEGT. CDR3 length equals 15 residues. Trimming took 1 base from V and 0 from J, leaving 7 bases between them.

This sequence joins TRBV4-1 and TRBJ2-2, with 8 bases lining up with TRBD2. Germline V gene sequence: CDR1 MGHRA, CDR2 YSYEKL. CDR3 length equals 15 residues. After removal of 2 bases from V and 2 bases from J, the junction contained 1 base not matched to a gene. CDR3 sequence: CASSQRTSNTGELFF. DNA for the CDR3: TGCGCCAGCAGCCAAAGGACTAGCAACACCGGGGAGCTGTTTTTT.

The V call is TRBV7-9, the J call TRBJ2-1; TRBD2 might be the D (5 bases). V was shortened by 5 bases and J by 8 bases, with 25 bases between the two germline ends. This CDR3 spans 17 amino acids. The V gene's germline CDR1 is SEHNR and CDR2 FQNEAQ (reference sequence). Written as DNA, the CDR3 is TGTGCCAGCAGCCCAACGACGTCCGGCCGGGGTGACTATGAGCAGTTCTTC. Translating gives CASSPTTSGRGDYEQFF.

The V and J genes are TRBV9 and TRBJ2-1; 9 positions agree with TRBD2. Per germline, CDR1 SGDLS and CDR2 YYNGEE. The CDR3 runs to 16 residues. The V segment lost 3 bases and the J segment 1 base; nucleotides outside the gene matches: 5. The CDR3 DNA reads as TGTGCCAGCAGCGGGCTAGCGGGGATTTCCTACAATGAGCAGTTCTTC. Protein sequence: CASSGLAGISYNEQFF.

The V call is TRBV27, the J call TRBJ2-3; TRBD2 matches at 8 bases. In germline, CDR1 is MNHEY, CDR2 SMNVEV (reference sequence). J lost 0 bases, V lost 3 bases, and 8 bases had no gene match. The CDR3 extends over 17 amino acids. CDR3 protein: CASSLFRAGGSTDTQYF. CDR3 nucleotide sequence: TGTGCCAGCAGTTTGTTTCGGGCGGGGGGTAGCACAGATACGCAGTATTTT.

The genes are TRBV18 and TRBJ1-1; D is perhaps TRBD1 (5 bases). CDR1 KGHSH and CDR2 LQKENI come from the germline V gene. CDR3 length: 16 residues. Trimming pared 4 bases from V and 10 bases from J, leaving 25 bases between. In DNA form, the CDR3 reads TGTGCCAGCTCACTTTCTGGGACGGGCGGGGCGGCAGGAGCTTTCTTT. This translates into CASSLSGTGGAAGAFF.

This chain connects TRBV11-2 to TRBJ2-1; tentative D call: TRBD2 (5 bases). Germline V gene sequence: CDR1 SGHAT, CDR2 FQNNGV. The ends were cut back, 5 bases at V and 9 bases at J, with 11 bases in the middle. This CDR3 has 12 amino acids. The CDR3 protein is CASSIGGGEQFF. The CDR3 region has the DNA TGTGCCAGCAGCATAGGTGGAGGTGAGCAGTTCTTC.